This TCR beta chain was observed in a study of response to subunit inactivated influenza vaccine. Study findings and constraints: There was a suggestion from the authors that each seasonal influenza vaccination recruits few new T cells.

V shed 6 bases and J shed 8 bases, with 17 bases lying between them. This CDR3 is 14 amino acids long. Germline values: CDR1 SGHAT, CDR2 FQNNGV. This clonotype has at least ten counts. The antigen remains unidentified. MiXCR was run by TCRdb on the RT-PCR reads, yielding one entry per CDR3 protein. The sample shows 650,000 to 800,000 distinct CDR3 sequences, about 14% of them seen only once. This receptor was identified in a man in his forties or fifties who received an inactivated influenza vaccine. The source was PBMCs from blood, collected 14 days before vaccination. V gene TRBV11-2 combines with J gene TRBJ2-1; D might be TRBD1 (6 bases). The CDR3: CASRQGIMRHEQFF. CDR3 nucleotide sequence: TGTGCCAGCAGGCAGGGGATAATGAGACATGAGCAGTTCTTC.